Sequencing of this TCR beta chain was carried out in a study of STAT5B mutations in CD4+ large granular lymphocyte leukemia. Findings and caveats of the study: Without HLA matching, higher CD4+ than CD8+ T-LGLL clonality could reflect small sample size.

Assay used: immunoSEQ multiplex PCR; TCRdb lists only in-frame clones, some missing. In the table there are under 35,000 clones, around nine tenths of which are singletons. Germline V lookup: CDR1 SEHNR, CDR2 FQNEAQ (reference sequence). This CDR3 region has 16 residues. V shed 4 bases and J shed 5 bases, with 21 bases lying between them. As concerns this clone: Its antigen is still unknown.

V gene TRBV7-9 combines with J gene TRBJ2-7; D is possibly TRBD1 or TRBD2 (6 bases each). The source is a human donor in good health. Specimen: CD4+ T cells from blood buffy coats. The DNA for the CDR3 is TGTGCCAGCAGCTCCGTGTCGTCCCCGGGGGCAAACGAGCAGTACTTC. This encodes CASSSVSSPGANEQYF.